Below are 9 T cell receptor beta chains sequenced from a single sample in a study of T-cell reconstitution after alpha-beta-depleted transplantation in children. Unique molecular identifiers tagged the TCRbeta library. TCRdb itself ran the PCR reads through MiXCR, one entry per CDR3 protein. Here the sample spans roughly 500,000 distinct CDR3 sequences, approximately 10% being singletons. This material consisted of PBMCs, taken before TCRalphabeta/CD19-depleted stem cell transplant. The receptors come from a child aged 2-15 years with inherited bone marrow failure, due to receive a stem cell transplant.

This clonotype was picked up many times. The chain recombines TRBV7-9 with TRBJ2-2, with 7 bases identical to TRBD2. Germline V lookup: CDR1 SEHNR, CDR2 FQNEAQ (reference sequence). This CDR3 comprises 15 residues. V was pared by 7 bases and J by 0 bases, with 5 bases of the junction left unmatched. The CDR3 nucleotides read TGTGCCAGCATCCCCAGCGGGACGAACACCGGGGAGCTGTTTTTT. It is translated as CASIPSGTNTGELFF.

Ten or more counts support this clonotype. The chain couples TRBV4-1 to TRBJ2-7; no definite D call. Looked up from germline, CDR1 is MGHRA and CDR2 is YSYEKL. The CDR3 totals 13 residues. The V end lost 1 base, the J end lost 3 bases, and 7 bases lay between the germline ends. The CDR3 coding sequence is TGCGCCAGCAGCCAAGTACAGTACTACGAGCAGTACTTC. Residues: CASSQVQYYEQYF.

About this clonotype itself: Germline is not matched at one junction end, which may reflect a read error. The chain has TRBV3-1 and TRBJ2-5, with D tentatively TRBD2 (6 bases). CDR1 and CDR2 from the germline V gene are LGHDT and YNNKEL (reference sequence). The length of the CDR3 is 19 residues. This CDR3 is CACSQEGPRSSGPQETQYF. In DNA form, the CDR3 reads TGTGCCTGCAGCCAAGAGGGACCTCGAAGTAGCGGACCCCAAGAGACCCAGTACTTC.

This clonotype was observed at least ten times. CDR3 region: CASSRRTSGSTDTQYF. CDR3 DNA: TGTGCCAGCAGCAGACGGACTAGCGGAAGCACAGATACGCAGTATTTT. The rearrangement uses TRBV21-1 and TRBJ2-3; the D call in the table, TRBD2, was not verified against the DNA. TRBV21-1 is shown as a pseudogene. This CDR3 comprises 16 residues.

This clonotype occurred many times. The chain is built from TRBV28 and TRBJ2-2, with D possibly matching TRBD2 (6 bases). The germline CDR1 and CDR2 sequences are MDHEN and SYDVKM. The CDR3 extends over 14 amino acids. V lost 6 bases and J 7 bases, leaving 15 bases between the germline ends. The CDR3 bases are TGTGCCAGCAGGAGGACTATCCAGGACGGGGAGCTGTTTTTT. Its protein product is CASRRTIQDGELFF.

This clonotype was counted ten times or more. The V and J genes are TRBV11-2 and TRBJ2-1; D might be TRBD2 (5 bases). There are 18 residues in the CDR3. Trimming pared 0 bases from V and 0 bases from J, leaving 15 bases between. Germline CDR1 and CDR2: SGHAT and FQNNGV. The CDR3 loop is CASSLEGIRGSSYNEQFF. In DNA form, the CDR3 reads TGTGCCAGCAGCTTAGAGGGGATCCGGGGAAGCTCCTACAATGAGCAGTTCTTC.

This clonotype was recorded at least ten times. The genes are TRBV11-2 and TRBJ1-2; 10 nucleotides agree with TRBD1. The CDR3 is made up of 14 amino acids. In germline, CDR1 is SGHAT, CDR2 FQNNGV. The trim removed 2 bases at V and 8 bases at J, leaving 5 bases unmatched. This chain's CDR3 is CASSLMGQGPGYTF. DNA of the CDR3: TGTGCCAGCAGCTTAATGGGACAGGGGCCCGGCTACACCTTC.

There are many counts of this clonotype. V gene TRBV7-8 combines with J gene TRBJ2-3; D is unclear. Deletions cut 5 bases from V and 1 base from J, with 16 bases between. This CDR3 has 16 residues. The germline CDR1 and CDR2 sequences are SGHVS and FQNEAQ. As DNA, the CDR3 is TGTGCCAGCAGCCCGACCCCGGGTCTAGGCACAGATACGCAGTATTTT. This translates into CASSPTPGLGTDTQYF.

This clonotype was counted at least ten times. The chain links TRBV5-1 to TRBJ2-2; 7 positions match TRBD2. CDR1 is SGHRS, CDR2 YFSETQ, per germline. CDR3 size: 15 residues. V trimming: 1 base; J trimming: 2 bases; junction bases outside the gene matches: 2. Written as DNA, the CDR3 is TGCGCCAGCAGCTTGACGGGAGGTAACACCGGGGAGCTGTTTTTT. Its translation is CASSLTGGNTGELFF.